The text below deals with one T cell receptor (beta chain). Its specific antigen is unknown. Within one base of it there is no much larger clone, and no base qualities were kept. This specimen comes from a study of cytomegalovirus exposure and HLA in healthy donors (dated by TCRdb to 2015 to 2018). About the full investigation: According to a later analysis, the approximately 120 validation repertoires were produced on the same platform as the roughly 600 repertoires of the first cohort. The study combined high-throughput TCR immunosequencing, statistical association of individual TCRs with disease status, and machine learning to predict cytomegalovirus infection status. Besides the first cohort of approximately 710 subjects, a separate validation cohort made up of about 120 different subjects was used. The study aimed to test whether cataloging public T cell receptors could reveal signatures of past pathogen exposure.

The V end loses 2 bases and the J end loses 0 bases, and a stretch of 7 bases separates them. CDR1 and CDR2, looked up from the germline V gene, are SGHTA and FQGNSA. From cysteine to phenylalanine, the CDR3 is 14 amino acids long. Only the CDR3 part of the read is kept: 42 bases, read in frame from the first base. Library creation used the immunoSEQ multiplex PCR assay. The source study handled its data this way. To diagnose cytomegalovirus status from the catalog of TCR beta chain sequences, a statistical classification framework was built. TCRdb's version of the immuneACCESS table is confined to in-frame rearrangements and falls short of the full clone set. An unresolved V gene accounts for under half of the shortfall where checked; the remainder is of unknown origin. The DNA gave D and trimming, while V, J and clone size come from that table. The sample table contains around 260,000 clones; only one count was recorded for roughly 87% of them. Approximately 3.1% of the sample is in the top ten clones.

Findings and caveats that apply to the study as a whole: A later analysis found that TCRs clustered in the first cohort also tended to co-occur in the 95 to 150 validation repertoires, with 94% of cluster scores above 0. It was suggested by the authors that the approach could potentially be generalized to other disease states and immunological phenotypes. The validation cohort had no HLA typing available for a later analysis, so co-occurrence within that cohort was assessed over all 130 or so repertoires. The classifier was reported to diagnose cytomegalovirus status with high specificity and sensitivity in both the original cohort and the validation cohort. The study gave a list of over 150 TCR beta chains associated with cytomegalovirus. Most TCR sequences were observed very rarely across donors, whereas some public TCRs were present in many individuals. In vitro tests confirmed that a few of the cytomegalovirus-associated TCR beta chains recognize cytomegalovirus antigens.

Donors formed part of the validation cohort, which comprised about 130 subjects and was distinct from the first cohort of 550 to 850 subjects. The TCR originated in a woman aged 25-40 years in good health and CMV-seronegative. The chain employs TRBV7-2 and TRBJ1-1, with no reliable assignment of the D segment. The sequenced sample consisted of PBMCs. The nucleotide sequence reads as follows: TGTGCCAGCAGCTTAATTTTACTGAACACTGAAGCTTTCTTT. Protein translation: CASSLILLNTEAFF.